Following are 12 T cell receptor beta chains from one sample sequenced in a study of CXCR3-negative and CXCR3-positive naive CD8 T cells. Carrying UMI labels, the TRB cDNA libraries were prepared through 5' RACE. No DNA is given; TCRdb re-called the 5' RACE reads and lists each CDR3 protein once. This repertoire includes about 40,000 distinct CDR3 sequences. Sequenced sample: memory CD8+ T cells from blood. Every receptor here comes from a human donor in good health. Some clones in this sample may be carry-over from other donors' samples.

The chain recombines TRBV5-1 with TRBJ1-4; TCRdb designates TRBD1, a call that cannot be tested without DNA. Germline lookup yields CDR1 SGHRS and CDR2 YFSETQ. The CDR3 sequence is 14 residues long. CDR3 protein: CASSSTGGYEKLFF.

This chain connects TRBV7-8 to TRBJ2-7. CDR1 and CDR2 (germline): SGHVS, FQNEAQ. The CDR3 is 12 amino acids. This CDR3 is CASSLIGYEQYF.

The V gene is TRBV29-1, the J gene TRBJ2-4; TCRdb reports TRBD1, a call that lacks DNA to check it against. CDR1 and CDR2 (germline): SQVTM, ANQGSEA. CDR3 length: 17 amino acids. The CDR3 reads CSVEDLSWTGAENIQYF.

The rearrangement joins TRBV7-9 to TRBJ2-1; the D gene TCRdb calls, TRBD1, cannot be checked with no DNA. The CDR3 consists of 16 residues. Germline loops: CDR1 SEHNR, CDR2 FQNEAQ (reference sequence). The CDR3 here is CASSPLAGARDNEQFF.

By frequency, this clonotype registers medium-sized. The V call is TRBV6-6, the J call TRBJ2-7; the TCRdb call, TRBD1, lacks DNA for checking. CDR1 and CDR2 (germline): MNHNY, SVGAGI (reference sequence). The CDR3 loop spans 13 amino acids. The CDR3 spells CASRPGVSYEQYF.

The J gene is TRBJ2-3, the V gene TRBV29-1. This CDR3 comprises 16 residues. Germline CDR1 is SQVTM and CDR2 is ANQGSEA. This CDR3 is CSVRLRVGVSTDTQYF.

This chain joins TRBV12-3 or TRBV12-4 and TRBJ2-1. This CDR3 is 13 amino acids long. CDR3 loop: CASSLGGYNEQFF.

The J gene is TRBJ1-2, the V gene TRBV29-1. The CDR3 consists of 15 residues. Germline loops: CDR1 SQVTM, CDR2 ANQGSEA. CDR3 sequence reads: CSAGAGGGRDYGYTF.

This rearrangement joins TRBV15 to TRBJ1-4; TCRdb gives TRBD1 as the D gene, but with no DNA this cannot be confirmed. The CDR3 loop spans 15 amino acids. CDR1 is LNHNV, CDR2 YYDKDF, per germline (reference sequence). CDR3 region: CATSGGQGFNEKLFF.

According to its frequency, this clonotype is medium-sized. The rearrangement uses TRBV12-3 or TRBV12-4 and TRBJ2-7. The CDR3 loop spans 12 amino acids. CDR3: CASSLLGYEQYF.

The chain links TRBV29-1 to TRBJ2-3; there is no DNA to check the TCRdb D call of TRBD2. Germline lookup yields CDR1 SQVTM and CDR2 ANQGSEA. This CDR3 comprises 13 residues. The chain's CDR3 is CSVLAGLTDTQYF.

The rearrangement links TRBV29-1 to TRBJ2-6; TCRdb reports TRBD1, a call that lacks DNA to check it against. Germline lookup yields CDR1 SQVTM and CDR2 ANQGSEA. The CDR3 loop spans 15 amino acids. CDR3 loop: CSVEGGDSGANVLTF.